The 28 T cell receptor beta chains listed next were all sequenced from one sample in a study of PD-1 blockade in classical Hodgkin lymphoma. Relapse after autologous stem cell transplantation occurred in every patient, and brentuximab vedotin exposure varied. Assay used: immunoSEQ multiplex PCR; TCRdb lists only in-frame clones, some missing. The sample includes about 42,000 clones, approximately 64% of them seen just once. Sequenced material: peripheral blood mononuclear cells (PBMCs), taken at baseline. All receptors derive from a human donor with classical Hodgkin lymphoma.

V and J are TRBV9 and TRBJ2-1, with TRBD2 matching over 11 bases. In germline, CDR1 is SGDLS, CDR2 YYNGEE. The CDR3 contains 15 residues. V trimming: 0 bases; J trimming: 4 bases; junction bases outside the gene matches: 0. CDR3 bases: TGTGCCAGCAGCGTAGGGACTAGCGGGTACAATGAGCAGTTCTTC. This gives the protein CASSVGTSGYNEQFF.

The chain has TRBV5-4 and TRBJ1-2; maybe TRBD1 (5 bases). The ends were cut back, 0 bases at V and 4 bases at J, with 13 bases in the middle. Germline V gives CDR1 SGHNT, CDR2 YYREEE (reference sequence). This CDR3 spans 15 amino acids. CDR3 loop: CASSLGEQAFYGYTF. For the CDR3, the DNA is TGTGCCAGCAGCTTGGGAGAACAGGCGTTCTATGGCTACACCTTC. The variable domain in full, with the rest retrieved from reference TRBV5-4 and TRBJ1-2, is ETGVTQSPTHLIKTRGQQVTLRCSSQSGHNTVSWYQQALGQGPQFIFQYYREEENGRGNFPPRFSGLQFPNYSSELNVNALELDDSALYLCASSLGEQAFYGYTFGSGTRLTVV.

The chain employs TRBV28 and TRBJ1-1, with a possible D match to TRBD1 (5 bases). Germline CDR1 reads MDHEN; CDR2 reads SYDVKM. There are 13 residues in the CDR3. DNA of the CDR3: TGTGTCGTTCCGGGGGGATTGCACACTGAAGCTTTCTTT. It codes for CVVPGGLHTEAFF.

This chain links TRBV14 with TRBJ1-1, with D possibly TRBD1 on 5 matching bases. V lost 2 bases to trimming and J lost 0 bases, with 13 bases between them. The CDR3 covers 16 residues. Looked up from germline, CDR1 is SGHDN and CDR2 is FVKESK. CDR3 coding DNA: TGTGCCAGCAGCCAATGGAGGGACTCCGTGAACACTGAAGCTTTCTTT. Its protein product is CASSQWRDSVNTEAFF.

The chain is built from TRBV7-9 and TRBJ1-2; D is undetermined. The V and J ends lost 5 bases and 4 bases respectively, with 17 bases between them. The CDR3 extends over 15 amino acids. The germline V gene encodes CDR1 SEHNR and CDR2 FQNEAQ (reference sequence). CDR3 DNA: TGTGCCAGCAGCCCCCCCGGCAAGGCAGTCTATGGCTACACCTTC. It yields the protein CASSPPGKAVYGYTF.

The V and J genes are TRBV19 and TRBJ1-1; no clear D gene. Trimming removed 3 bases at V and 1 base at J, with 9 bases between. The germline gives CDR1 LNHDA, CDR2 SQIVND (reference sequence). The CDR3 runs 14 residues. The CDR3 region is CASSIIAGNTEAFF. The CDR3 DNA reads as TGTGCCAGTAGTATTATCGCAGGGAACACTGAAGCTTTCTTT.

The chain couples TRBV4-1 to TRBJ2-5, with 11 bases matching TRBD2. Germline V gene data show CDR1 as MGHRA and CDR2 as YSYEKL. There are 15 residues in the CDR3. V was pared by 5 bases and J by 5 bases, with 7 bases of the junction left unmatched. This CDR3 is CASSTIAGGGETQYF. In DNA, the CDR3 is TGCGCCAGCAGCACCATAGCGGGGGGGGGTGAGACCCAGTACTTC.

This chain joins TRBV4-3 and TRBJ2-7, with TRBD1 matching over 10 bases. Germline-derived CDR1 and CDR2 are LGHNA and YSLEER. The CDR3 runs 16 residues. The J segment lost 2 bases and the V segment lost 1 base, leaving 5 bases of the junction unmatched. CDR3 sequence (DNA): TGCGCCAGCAGCCAAGCGTGGACAGGGGGACCCTACGAGCAGTACTTC. This gives the protein CASSQAWTGGPYEQYF.

The V and J genes are TRBV19 and TRBJ1-2, with 7 nucleotides matching TRBD1. Germline CDR1 reads LNHDA; CDR2 reads SQIVND (reference sequence). V shed 9 bases, J shed 6 bases, and the junction held 16 bases outside the gene matches. The CDR3 loop spans 15 amino acids. CDR3 residues: CASQPRGAQGHGYTF. The CDR3 region has the DNA TGTGCCAGCCAACCCAGGGGGGCACAGGGTCATGGCTACACCTTC.

This chain connects TRBV27 to TRBJ2-5, with a tentative D call TRBD1 (6 bases). The germline CDR1 and CDR2 sequences are MNHEY and SMNVEV (reference sequence). The V end was cut by 8 bases, the J end by 4 bases, with 8 bases between. The CDR3 spans 11 residues. CDR3 bases: TGTGCCAGCTTGGACAGAGAGACCCAGTACTTC. It specifies CASLDRETQYF.

Only a few counts were recorded for this clone. The rearrangement links TRBV19 to TRBJ1-6, with D possibly being TRBD1 (6 bases). V lost 9 bases to trimming and J lost 6 bases, with 9 bases between them. From germline, CDR1 is LNHDA and CDR2 SQIVND (reference sequence). This CDR3 region has 12 residues. The CDR3 DNA reads as TGTGCCAGCGCCAGGGGTAATTCACCCCTCCACTTT. Translating gives CASARGNSPLHF.

The chain combines TRBV28 with TRBJ2-7; 11 bases are shared with TRBD1. J lost 3 bases, V lost 5 bases, and 3 bases had no gene match. CDR1 and CDR2 (germline): MDHEN, SYDVKM. The CDR3 runs 14 residues. For the CDR3, the DNA is TGTGCCAGCAGTCCCGGGACAGGGGGCTACGAGCAGTACTTC. Its translation is CASSPGTGGYEQYF.

This clone has only one observation. The rearrangement links TRBV30 to TRBJ1-2, with D perhaps TRBD1 (5 bases). The CDR3 runs 16 residues. CDR1 and CDR2 from the germline V gene are GTSNPN and SVGIG (reference sequence). Trimming pared 0 bases from V and 5 bases from J, leaving 19 bases between. The CDR3 bases are TGTGCCTGGAGTGTACTTTATAGCAGGGATGGGTATGGCTACACCTTC. Its protein is CAWSVLYSRDGYGYTF.

The chain links TRBV18 to TRBJ1-4; the D is unclear. The CDR3 contains 14 residues. Trimming pared 5 bases from V and 0 bases from J, leaving 7 bases between. Germline V gene sequence: CDR1 KGHSH, CDR2 LQKENI. CDR3 coding DNA: TGTGCCAGCTCAACTCAGGCAACTAATGAAAAACTGTTTTTT. It codes for CASSTQATNEKLFF.

This chain links TRBV9 with TRBJ2-7; D is ambiguous. CDR1 and CDR2 (germline): SGDLS, YYNGEE. The CDR3 spans 14 residues. Trimming removed 3 bases at V and 6 bases at J, with 16 bases between. The CDR3 DNA reads as TGTGCCAGCAGCGAGTGGGGATCCCCTTCCGAGCAGTACTTC. The encoded protein is CASSEWGSPSEQYF.

This chain uses TRBV25-1 with TRBJ1-2; D is unresolved. CDR1 and CDR2 (germline): MGHDK, SYGVNS. This CDR3 is 12 amino acids long. V dropped 8 bases and J dropped 4 bases, with 11 bases sitting between them. CDR3 nucleotide sequence: TGTGCCAGCGGGCCAATCGGCTATGGCTACACCTTC. It is translated as CASGPIGYGYTF.

V is TRBV9 and J is TRBJ1-2; 7 bases fit TRBD1. CDR1 is SGDLS and CDR2 is YYNGEE in the germline V gene. This CDR3 contains 15 residues. The trim removed 4 bases at V and 1 base at J, leaving 7 bases unmatched. The CDR3 DNA reads as TGTGCCAGCAGCACCCGGGACAGCTTTAACTATGGCTACACCTTC. Amino acids: CASSTRDSFNYGYTF.

The chain recombines TRBV27 with TRBJ2-2, with D perhaps TRBD2 (6 bases). Per germline, CDR1 MNHEY and CDR2 SMNVEV (reference sequence). This CDR3 comprises 15 residues. V lost 5 bases and J 6 bases, leaving 16 bases between the germline ends. CDR3 loop: CASSSVTGSAGELFF. In nucleotides, the CDR3 is TGTGCCAGCAGTAGCGTTACCGGGAGTGCCGGGGAGCTGTTTTTT.

The V and J genes are TRBV6-1 and TRBJ2-1; 8 bases are shared with TRBD1. There are 17 residues in the CDR3. Germline lookup yields CDR1 MNHNS and CDR2 SASEGT. J lost 2 bases, V lost 4 bases, and 10 bases had no gene match. CDR3 region: CASSAGRARGPYNEQFF. In DNA form, the CDR3 reads TGTGCCAGCAGTGCAGGGCGGGCCAGGGGGCCCTACAATGAGCAGTTCTTC.

This chain connects TRBV30 to TRBJ2-1; D remains ambiguous. Deletions cut 1 base from V and 0 bases from J, with 7 bases between. The germline CDR1 and CDR2 sequences are GTSNPN and SVGIG (reference sequence). This CDR3 has 14 amino acids. The CDR3 is CAWSELSSYNEQFF. CDR3 nucleotides: TGTGCCTGGAGTGAATTGAGCTCCTACAATGAGCAGTTCTTC.

The count of this clone is one. The rearrangement links TRBV7-6 to TRBJ2-1; D is undetermined. CDR1 and CDR2 from the germline V gene are SGHVS and FNYEAQ. V lost 1 base, J lost 0 bases, and 13 bases lay in between. CDR3 length equals 17 residues. For the CDR3, the DNA is TGTGCCAGCAGCTTAGTTGAGGCGGAGAGCTCCTACAATGAGCAGTTCTTC. Protein: CASSLVEAESSYNEQFF.

J is TRBJ2-5 and V is TRBV15, with D possibly being TRBD1 or TRBD2 (6 bases each). Trimming took 7 bases from V and 1 from J, leaving 19 bases between them. Germline CDR1 LNHNV, CDR2 YYDKDF (reference sequence). CDR3 size: 16 residues. In DNA form, the CDR3 reads TGTGCCACCAAGGGTCGGGGGCTATTGGGCCAAGAGACCCAGTACTTC. Translating gives CATKGRGLLGQETQYF.

In DNA form, the CDR3 reads TGTGCCAGCAGCCTAGGGGCACCAGGGACCACTGAAGCTTTCTTT. It translates to CASSLGAPGTTEAFF. The chain couples TRBV11-2 to TRBJ1-1; the D gene is possibly TRBD1 (5 bases). This CDR3 region has 15 residues. Trimming shortened V by 5 bases and J by 4 bases, and 17 bases separated the two germline ends. Germline CDR1 is SGHAT and CDR2 is FQNNGV.

In its sample, this clone ranks as medium-sized. The rearrangement joins TRBV5-6 to TRBJ1-3; D not resolved. Germline V gives CDR1 SGHDT, CDR2 YYEEEE. There are 14 residues in the CDR3. V was pared by 3 bases and J by 1 base, with 8 bases between. The DNA of the CDR3 is TGTGCCAGCAGCTCTGTCAGGTCTGGAAACACCATATATTTT. Encoded protein: CASSSVRSGNTIYF.

Comments on this clone: Its ends do not fully match the called genes, so a read error is possible. V usage is TRBV7-8 and J usage is TRBJ1-1; unclear D gene. The CDR3 spans 14 residues. Germline CDR1 SGHVS, CDR2 FQNEAQ. CDR3 in amino acids: CAGSLMGRPSLAFF. For the CDR3, the DNA is TGTGCCGGCAGCTTAATGGGGAGGCCTAGTTTAGCTTTCTTT.

The chain combines TRBV6-5 with TRBJ2-7; 7 nucleotides align to TRBD2. The CDR3 runs 15 residues. Germline CDR1 MNHEY, CDR2 SVGAGI. Trimming cost V 6 bases and J 1 base; bases outside gene matches: 9. CDR3 DNA sequence: TGTGCCAGCAGCTTAGGCGGGGGAGGGTCCTACGAGCAGTACTTC. Protein product: CASSLGGGGSYEQYF.

The gene calls are TRBV4-3 and TRBJ1-1, with 7 bases identical to TRBD1. CDR3 size: 15 residues. V lost 4 bases, J lost 10 bases, and 15 bases stayed unmatched. CDR1 and CDR2 from the germline V gene are LGHNA and YSLEER. This CDR3 is CASSPTGTEIRRAFF. The CDR3 nucleotides read TGCGCCAGCAGCCCCACCGGGACAGAGATACGTAGAGCTTTCTTT.

V and J are TRBV7-9 and TRBJ2-1; D might be TRBD2 (6 bases). Germline V CDR1 and CDR2: SEHNR, FQNEAQ (reference sequence). The CDR3 has 13 residues. Between the trimmed V and J ends, which lost 9 bases and 10 bases, there was a span of 19 bases. In DNA, the CDR3 is TGTGCCAGTGCGGGGCTGCCAATTTGGGAGCAGTTCTTC. Translated: CASAGLPIWEQFF.